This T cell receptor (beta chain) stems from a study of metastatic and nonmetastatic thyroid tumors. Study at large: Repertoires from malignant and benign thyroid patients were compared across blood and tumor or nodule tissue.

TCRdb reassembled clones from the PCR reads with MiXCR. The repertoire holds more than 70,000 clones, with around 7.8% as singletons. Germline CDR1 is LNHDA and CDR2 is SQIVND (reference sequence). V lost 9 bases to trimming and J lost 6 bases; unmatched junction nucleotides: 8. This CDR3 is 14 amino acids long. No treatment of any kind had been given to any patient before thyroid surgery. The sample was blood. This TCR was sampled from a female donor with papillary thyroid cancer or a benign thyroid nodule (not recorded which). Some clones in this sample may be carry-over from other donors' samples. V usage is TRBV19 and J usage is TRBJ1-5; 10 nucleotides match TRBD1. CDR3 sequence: CASLSGTGAQPQHF. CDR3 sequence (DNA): TGTGCCAGCCTGTCCGGGACAGGGGCTCAGCCCCAGCATTTT. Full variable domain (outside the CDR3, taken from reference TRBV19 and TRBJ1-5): DGGITQSPKYLFRKEGQNVTLSCEQNLNHDAMYWYRQDPGQGLRLIYYSQIVNDFQKGDIAEGYSVSREKKESFPLTVTSAQKNPTAFYLCASLSGTGAQPQHFGDGTRLSIL.